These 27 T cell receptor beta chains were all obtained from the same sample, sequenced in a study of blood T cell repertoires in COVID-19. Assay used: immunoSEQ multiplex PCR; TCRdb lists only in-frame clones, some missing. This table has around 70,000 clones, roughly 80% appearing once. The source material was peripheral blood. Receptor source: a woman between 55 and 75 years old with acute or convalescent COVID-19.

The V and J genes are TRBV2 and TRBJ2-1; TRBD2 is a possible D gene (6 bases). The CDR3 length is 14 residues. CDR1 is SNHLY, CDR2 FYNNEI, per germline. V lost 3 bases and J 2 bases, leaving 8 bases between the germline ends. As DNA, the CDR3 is TGTGCCAGCAGTGAGGGCGGGGCCTACAATGAGCAGTTCTTC. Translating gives CASSEGGAYNEQFF.

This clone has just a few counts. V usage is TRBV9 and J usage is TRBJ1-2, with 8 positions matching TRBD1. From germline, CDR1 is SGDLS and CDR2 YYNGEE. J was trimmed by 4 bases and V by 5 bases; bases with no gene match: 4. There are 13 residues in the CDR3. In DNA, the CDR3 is TGTGCCAGCAGTCGGGACAGGTCCTATGGCTACACCTTC. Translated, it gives CASSRDRSYGYTF.

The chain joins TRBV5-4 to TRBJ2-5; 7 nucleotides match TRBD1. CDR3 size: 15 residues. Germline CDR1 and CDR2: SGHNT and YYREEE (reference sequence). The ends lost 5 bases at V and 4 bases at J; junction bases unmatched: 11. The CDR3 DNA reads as TGTGCCAGCAGTTCCGTTGACTCAGGGGGAGAGACCCAGTACTTC. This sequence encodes CASSSVDSGGETQYF.

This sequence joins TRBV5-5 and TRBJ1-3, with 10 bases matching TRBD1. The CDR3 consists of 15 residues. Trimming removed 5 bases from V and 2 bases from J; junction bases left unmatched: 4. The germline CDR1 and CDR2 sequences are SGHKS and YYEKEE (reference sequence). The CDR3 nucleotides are TGTGCCAGCAGATGGGGACAGGGGACTGGAAACACCATATATTTT. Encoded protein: CASRWGQGTGNTIYF.

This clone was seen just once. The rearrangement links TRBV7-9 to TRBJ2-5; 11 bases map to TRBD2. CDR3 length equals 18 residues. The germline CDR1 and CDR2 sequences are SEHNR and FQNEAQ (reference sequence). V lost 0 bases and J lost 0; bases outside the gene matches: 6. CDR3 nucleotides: TGTGCCAGCAGCTTAGCCCGCCGACTAGCGGGGAACCAAGAGACCCAGTACTTC. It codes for CASSLARRLAGNQETQYF. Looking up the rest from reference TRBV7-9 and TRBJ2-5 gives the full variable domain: DTGVSQNPRHKITKRGQNVTFRCDPISEHNRLYWYRQTLGQGPEFLTYFQNEAQLEKSRLLSDRFSAERPKGSFSTLEIQRTEQGDSAMYLCASSLARRLAGNQETQYFGPGTRLLVL.

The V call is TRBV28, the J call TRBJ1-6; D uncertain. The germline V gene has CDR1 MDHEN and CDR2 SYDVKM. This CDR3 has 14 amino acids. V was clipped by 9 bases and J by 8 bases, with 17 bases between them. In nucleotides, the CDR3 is TGTGCCAGTATGACACCATTGGGAGATTCACCCCTCCACTTT. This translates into CASMTPLGDSPLHF.

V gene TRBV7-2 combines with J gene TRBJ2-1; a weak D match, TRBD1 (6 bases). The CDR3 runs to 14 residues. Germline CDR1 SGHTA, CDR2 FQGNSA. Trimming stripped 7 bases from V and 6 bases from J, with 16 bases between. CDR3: CASNPLGAGNEQFF. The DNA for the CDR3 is TGTGCCAGCAACCCCTTGGGGGCGGGCAATGAGCAGTTCTTC. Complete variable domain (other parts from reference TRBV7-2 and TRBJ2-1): GAGVSQSPSNKVTEKGKDVELRCDPISGHTALYWYRQSLGQGLEFLIYFQGNSAPDKSGLPSDRFSAERTGGSVSTLTIQRTQQEDSAVYLCASNPLGAGNEQFFGPGTRLTVL.

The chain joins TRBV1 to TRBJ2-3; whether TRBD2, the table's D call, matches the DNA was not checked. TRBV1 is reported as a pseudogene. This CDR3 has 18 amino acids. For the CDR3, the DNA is TGCACCAGCAGCCTTGGACTAGCGGGGGGAATGAGCACAGATACGCAGTATTTT. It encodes CTSSLGLAGGMSTDTQYF.

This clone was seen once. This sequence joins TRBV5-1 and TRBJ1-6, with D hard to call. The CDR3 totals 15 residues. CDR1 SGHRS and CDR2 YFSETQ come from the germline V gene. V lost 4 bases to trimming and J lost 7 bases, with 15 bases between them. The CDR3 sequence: CASSRPEAENSPLHF. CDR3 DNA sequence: TGCGCCAGCAGCCGGCCCGAAGCGGAGAATTCACCCCTCCACTTT.

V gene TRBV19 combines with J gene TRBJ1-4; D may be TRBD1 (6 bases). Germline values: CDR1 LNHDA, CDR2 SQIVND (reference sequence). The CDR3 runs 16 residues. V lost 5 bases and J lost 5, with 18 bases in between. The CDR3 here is CASSSYHRDGNEKLFF. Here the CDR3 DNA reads TGTGCCAGTAGTTCATATCACAGGGATGGGAATGAAAAACTGTTTTTT.

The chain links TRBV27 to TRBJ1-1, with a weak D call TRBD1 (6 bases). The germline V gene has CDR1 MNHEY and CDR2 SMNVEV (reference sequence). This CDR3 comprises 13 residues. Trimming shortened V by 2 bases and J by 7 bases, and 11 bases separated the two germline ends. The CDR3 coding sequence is TGTGCCAGCAGTTTACGGGGACACCTTGAAGCTTTCTTT. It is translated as CASSLRGHLEAFF.

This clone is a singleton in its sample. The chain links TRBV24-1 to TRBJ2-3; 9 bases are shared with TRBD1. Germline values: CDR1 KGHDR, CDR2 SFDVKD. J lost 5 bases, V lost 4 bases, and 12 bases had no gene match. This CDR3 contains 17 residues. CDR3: CATSEPDRGHPVDTQYF. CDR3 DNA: TGTGCCACCAGTGAACCGGACAGGGGACATCCGGTAGATACGCAGTATTTT.

The CDR3 here is CASSLNEKLFF. CDR3 nucleotide sequence: TGTGCCAGCAGCCTTAATGAAAAACTGTTTTTT. The V gene is TRBV28, the J gene TRBJ1-4, with D unresolved. V lost 6 bases, J lost 4 bases, and 3 bases lay in between. The germline V gene encodes CDR1 MDHEN and CDR2 SYDVKM. The CDR3 extends over 11 amino acids. Combining the CDR3 with reference TRBV28 and TRBJ1-4 gives the whole variable domain DVKVTQSSRYLVKRTGEKVFLECVQDMDHENMFWYRQDPGLGLRLIYFSYDVKMKEKGDIPEGYSVSREKKERFSLILESASTNQTSMYLCASSLNEKLFFGSGTQLSVL.

The CDR3 DNA is TGCGCCAGCTCCACGGCCGGGATCTCTGGAAACACCATATATTTT. This gives the protein CASSTAGISGNTIYF. The genes are TRBV5-1 and TRBJ1-3, with D hard to call. Germline-derived CDR1 and CDR2 are SGHRS and YFSETQ. This CDR3 has 15 amino acids. V was trimmed by 7 bases and J by 0 bases, leaving 14 bases between them.

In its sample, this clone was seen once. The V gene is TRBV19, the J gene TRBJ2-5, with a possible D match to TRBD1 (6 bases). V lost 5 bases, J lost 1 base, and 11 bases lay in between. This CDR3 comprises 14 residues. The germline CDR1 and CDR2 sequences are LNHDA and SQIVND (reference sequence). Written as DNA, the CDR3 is TGTGCCAGTAGTGCCGGACAGCTCCAAGAGACCCAGTACTTC. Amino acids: CASSAGQLQETQYF.

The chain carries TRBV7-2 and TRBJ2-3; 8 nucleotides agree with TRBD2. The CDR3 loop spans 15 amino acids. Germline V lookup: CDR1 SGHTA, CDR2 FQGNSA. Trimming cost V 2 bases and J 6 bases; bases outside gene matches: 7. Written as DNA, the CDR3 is TGTGCCAGCAGCTTAACCGGGGGGGCCGCGGATACGCAGTATTTT. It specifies CASSLTGGAADTQYF.

CDR3 sequence reads: CASIRSSRGDTEAFF. The CDR3, as DNA: TGCGCCAGCATTCGGTCTAGCAGGGGAGACACTGAAGCTTTCTTT. This chain joins TRBV5-1 and TRBJ1-1, with D tentatively TRBD1 (6 bases). Trimming cost V 6 bases and J 3 bases, with 18 bases left between them. This CDR3 has 15 amino acids. In germline, CDR1 is SGHRS, CDR2 YFSETQ.

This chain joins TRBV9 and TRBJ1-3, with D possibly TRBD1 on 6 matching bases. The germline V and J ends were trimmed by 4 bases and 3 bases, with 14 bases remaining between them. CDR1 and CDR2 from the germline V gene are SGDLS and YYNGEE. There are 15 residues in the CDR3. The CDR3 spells CASSPNRASGNTIYF. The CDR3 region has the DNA TGTGCCAGCAGCCCTAACAGGGCTAGTGGAAACACCATATATTTT.

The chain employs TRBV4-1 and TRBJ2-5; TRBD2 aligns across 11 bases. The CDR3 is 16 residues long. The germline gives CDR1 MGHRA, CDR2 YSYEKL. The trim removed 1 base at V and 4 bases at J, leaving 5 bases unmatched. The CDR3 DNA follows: TGCGCCAGCAGCCAAGCCTCCGGGACTAGCGGAGAGACCCAGTACTTC. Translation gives CASSQASGTSGETQYF.

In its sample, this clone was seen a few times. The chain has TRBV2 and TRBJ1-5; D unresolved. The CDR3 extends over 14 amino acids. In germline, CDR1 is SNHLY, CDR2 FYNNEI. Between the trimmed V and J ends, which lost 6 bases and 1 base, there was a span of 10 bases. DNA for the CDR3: TGTGCCAGCAGGGTAAGCCCGAGCAATCAGCCCCAGCATTTT. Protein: CASRVSPSNQPQHF.

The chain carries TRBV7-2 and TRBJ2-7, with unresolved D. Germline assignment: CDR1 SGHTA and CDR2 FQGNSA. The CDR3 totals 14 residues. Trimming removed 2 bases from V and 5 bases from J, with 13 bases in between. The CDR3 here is CASSLTYLVHEQYV. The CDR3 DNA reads TGTGCCAGCAGCTTAACTTATCTGGTCCACGAGCAGTACGTC.

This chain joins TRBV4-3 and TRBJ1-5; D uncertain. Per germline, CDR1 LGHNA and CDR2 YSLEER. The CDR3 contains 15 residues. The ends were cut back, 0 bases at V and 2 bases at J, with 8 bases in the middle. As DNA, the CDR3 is TGCGCCAGCAGCCAAGACTCCGGGGGCAATCAGCCCCAGCATTTT. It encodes CASSQDSGGNQPQHF.

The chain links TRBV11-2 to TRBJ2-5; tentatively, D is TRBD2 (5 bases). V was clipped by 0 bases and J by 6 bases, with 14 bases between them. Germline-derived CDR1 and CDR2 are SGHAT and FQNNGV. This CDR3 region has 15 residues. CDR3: CASSLDRTGRQTQYF. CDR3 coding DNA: TGTGCCAGCAGCTTAGATCGTACGGGGAGACAGACCCAGTACTTC. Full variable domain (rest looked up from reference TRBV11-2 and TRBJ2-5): EAGVAQSPRYKIIEKRQSVAFWCNPISGHATLYWYQQILGQGPKLLIQFQNNGVVDDSQLPKDRFSAERLKGVDSTLKIQPAKLEDSAVYLCASSLDRTGRQTQYFGPGTRLLVL.

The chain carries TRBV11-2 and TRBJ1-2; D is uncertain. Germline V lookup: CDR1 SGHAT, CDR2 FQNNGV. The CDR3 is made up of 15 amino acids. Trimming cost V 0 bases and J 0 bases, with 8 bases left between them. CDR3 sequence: CASSLEAGANYGYTF. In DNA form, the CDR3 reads TGTGCCAGCAGCTTAGAAGCGGGAGCTAACTATGGCTACACCTTC.

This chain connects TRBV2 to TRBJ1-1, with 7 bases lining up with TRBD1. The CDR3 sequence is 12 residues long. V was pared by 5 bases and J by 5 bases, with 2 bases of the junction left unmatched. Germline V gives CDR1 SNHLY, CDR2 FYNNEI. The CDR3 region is CASSYRGTEAFF. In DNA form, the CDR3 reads TGTGCCAGCAGTTACAGGGGAACTGAAGCTTTCTTT.

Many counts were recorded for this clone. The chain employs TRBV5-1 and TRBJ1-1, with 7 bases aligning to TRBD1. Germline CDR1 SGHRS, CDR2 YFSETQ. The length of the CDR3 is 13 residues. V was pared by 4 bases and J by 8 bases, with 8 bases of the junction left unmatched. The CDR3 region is CASSLEQDREAFF. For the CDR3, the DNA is TGCGCCAGCAGCCTTGAGCAGGACAGGGAAGCTTTCTTT.

CDR3 amino acids: CASSLQGTLATNEKLFF. The CDR3 bases are TGTGCCAGCAGTTTACAGGGTACACTTGCAACTAATGAAAAACTGTTTTTT. V and J are TRBV2 and TRBJ1-4; a weak D match, TRBD1 (6 bases). The V end lost 5 bases, the J end lost 0 bases, and 16 bases lay between the germline ends. Germline V gene lookup returns CDR1 SNHLY and CDR2 FYNNEI. This CDR3 has 17 amino acids.